The 7 T cell receptor beta chains listed next were all sequenced from one sample in a study of shared clonotypes between healthy human individuals (dated by TCRdb to 2020 to 2022). The library relied on the immunoSEQ multiplex PCR assay. TCRdb holds this immuneACCESS table with in-frame rearrangements only. Some clones are missing; in checked studies, unresolved V genes explain under half, and the rest has no known cause. The sample yields over a million clones; around 74% were counted once. The top ten clones comprise 1.4% to 1.5% of the sample. Sequencing was done on a sample of memory CD4+ T cells sorted from blood. The cell subset or site tag for this specimen amounts to: CD45RA-negative fraction. Receptor source: a man between 18 and 29 years old in good health.

The genes are TRBV2 and TRBJ1-1; D perhaps matches TRBD1 (5 bases). CDR3 length: 15 residues. CDR1 and CDR2 (germline): SNHLY, FYNNEI. Trimming took 2 bases from V and 5 from J, leaving 15 bases between them. CDR3 DNA sequence: TGTGCCAGCAGTGAACGGGGTCAGGGTTGGACTGAAGCTTTCTTT. Translation: CASSERGQGWTEAFF. The full variable domain, its missing parts supplied by reference TRBV2 and TRBJ1-1, is EPEVTQTPSHQVTQMGQEVILRCVPISNHLYFYWYRQILGQKVEFLVSFYNNEISEKSEIFDDQFSVERPDGSNFTLKIRSTKLEDSAMYFCASSERGQGWTEAFFGQGTRLTVV.

On this clone: Other DNA variants within this sample encode the same CDR3. The V and J genes are TRBV4-1 and TRBJ2-5; D is perhaps TRBD2 (6 bases). With 3 bases removed from V and 0 bases from J, the gap between germline ends came to 8 bases. The germline V gene has CDR1 MGHRA and CDR2 YSYEKL. The CDR3 is 14 amino acids. CDR3 in amino acids: CASSQRLDQETQYF. DNA of the CDR3: TGCGCCAGCAGCCAGAGACTAGACCAAGAGACCCAGTACTTC.

This clone was observed a few times. The V gene is TRBV7-2, the J gene TRBJ2-7, with 10 bases fitting TRBD2. CDR1 and CDR2 (germline): SGHTA, FQGNSA. V gave up 3 bases and J gave up 12 bases; unmatched junction bases: 11. The CDR3 runs to 14 residues. In DNA, the CDR3 is TGTGCCAGCAGCTTTCAAGCGGGAGGGCGTTTGGCGTACTTC. Translation: CASSFQAGGRLAYF.

The chain employs TRBV5-4 and TRBJ2-7; possibly TRBD1 or TRBD2 for D (6 bases each). In germline, CDR1 is SGHNT, CDR2 YYREEE (reference sequence). Between the trimmed V and J ends, which lost 0 bases and 1 base, there was a span of 14 bases. The CDR3 has 16 amino acids. The CDR3 loop reads CASSLGGRGASYEQYF. The DNA of the CDR3 is TGTGCCAGCAGCTTGGGAGGTAGGGGGGCTTCCTACGAGCAGTACTTC.

This clone appeared a few times. The J gene is TRBJ2-5, the V gene TRBV7-2, with 9 positions matching TRBD2. The CDR3 length is 17 residues. Germline V gives CDR1 SGHTA, CDR2 FQGNSA. After removal of 5 bases from V and 6 bases from J, the junction contained 16 bases not matched to a gene. In nucleotides, the CDR3 is TGTGCCAGCAGCCCCGGCACTCAGGCTAGCGGGAAAAAGACCCAGTACTTC. Translated, it gives CASSPGTQASGKKTQYF. Combining the CDR3 with reference TRBV7-2 and TRBJ2-5 gives the whole variable domain GAGVSQSPSNKVTEKGKDVELRCDPISGHTALYWYRQSLGQGLEFLIYFQGNSAPDKSGLPSDRFSAERTGGSVSTLTIQRTQQEDSAVYLCASSPGTQASGKKTQYFGPGTRLLVL.

As to this clone: This sample also contains other DNA sequences that code for the same CDR3. CDR3 DNA: TGTGCCAGCTCCCGAGACCGGCAAGAGACCCAGTACTTC. The encoded protein is CASSRDRQETQYF. The chain carries TRBV18 and TRBJ2-5, with unresolved D. The CDR3 has 13 amino acids. Germline V lookup: CDR1 KGHSH, CDR2 LQKENI. V was clipped by 6 bases and J by 2 bases, with 10 bases between them.

The genes are TRBV4-1 and TRBJ2-5; D may be TRBD1 (6 bases). CDR3 size: 16 residues. Germline lookup yields CDR1 MGHRA and CDR2 YSYEKL. V lost 0 bases and J lost 4, with 15 bases in between. The CDR3 DNA reads TGCGCCAGCAGCCAAGATAGGGCACAGGGACGAGAGACCCAGTACTTC. Its translation is CASSQDRAQGRETQYF.